The present T cell receptor (beta chain) was sequenced within a study of cytomegalovirus exposure and HLA in healthy donors. The study ran its PCR with 60 Vbeta and 13 Jbeta primers. The repertoire was sequenced with immunoSEQ multiplex PCR; TCRdb's copy has only in-frame clones and lacks some. The sample lists roughly 140,000 clones, less than 65% occurring once. Study-level results: When analyzed later, a missense DCLRE1C variant was found to be linked to TCR beta V- and J-gene trimming.

A remark on this clone: Its antigen remains unknown.

CDR3 length: 14 residues. The V gene's germline CDR1 is MNHEY and CDR2 SVGAGI. V dropped 6 bases and J dropped 7; count of bases not matched to a gene: 8. This chain connects TRBV6-5 to TRBJ2-7; 11 bases agree with TRBD1. Sample: PBMCs. This clonotype was sampled from a woman aged 30 to 39 in good health and CMV-seropositive. Here the CDR3 DNA reads TGTGCCAGCAGACGAGGACAGGGGGCACGAGAGCAGTACTTC. Encoded protein: CASRRGQGAREQYF.